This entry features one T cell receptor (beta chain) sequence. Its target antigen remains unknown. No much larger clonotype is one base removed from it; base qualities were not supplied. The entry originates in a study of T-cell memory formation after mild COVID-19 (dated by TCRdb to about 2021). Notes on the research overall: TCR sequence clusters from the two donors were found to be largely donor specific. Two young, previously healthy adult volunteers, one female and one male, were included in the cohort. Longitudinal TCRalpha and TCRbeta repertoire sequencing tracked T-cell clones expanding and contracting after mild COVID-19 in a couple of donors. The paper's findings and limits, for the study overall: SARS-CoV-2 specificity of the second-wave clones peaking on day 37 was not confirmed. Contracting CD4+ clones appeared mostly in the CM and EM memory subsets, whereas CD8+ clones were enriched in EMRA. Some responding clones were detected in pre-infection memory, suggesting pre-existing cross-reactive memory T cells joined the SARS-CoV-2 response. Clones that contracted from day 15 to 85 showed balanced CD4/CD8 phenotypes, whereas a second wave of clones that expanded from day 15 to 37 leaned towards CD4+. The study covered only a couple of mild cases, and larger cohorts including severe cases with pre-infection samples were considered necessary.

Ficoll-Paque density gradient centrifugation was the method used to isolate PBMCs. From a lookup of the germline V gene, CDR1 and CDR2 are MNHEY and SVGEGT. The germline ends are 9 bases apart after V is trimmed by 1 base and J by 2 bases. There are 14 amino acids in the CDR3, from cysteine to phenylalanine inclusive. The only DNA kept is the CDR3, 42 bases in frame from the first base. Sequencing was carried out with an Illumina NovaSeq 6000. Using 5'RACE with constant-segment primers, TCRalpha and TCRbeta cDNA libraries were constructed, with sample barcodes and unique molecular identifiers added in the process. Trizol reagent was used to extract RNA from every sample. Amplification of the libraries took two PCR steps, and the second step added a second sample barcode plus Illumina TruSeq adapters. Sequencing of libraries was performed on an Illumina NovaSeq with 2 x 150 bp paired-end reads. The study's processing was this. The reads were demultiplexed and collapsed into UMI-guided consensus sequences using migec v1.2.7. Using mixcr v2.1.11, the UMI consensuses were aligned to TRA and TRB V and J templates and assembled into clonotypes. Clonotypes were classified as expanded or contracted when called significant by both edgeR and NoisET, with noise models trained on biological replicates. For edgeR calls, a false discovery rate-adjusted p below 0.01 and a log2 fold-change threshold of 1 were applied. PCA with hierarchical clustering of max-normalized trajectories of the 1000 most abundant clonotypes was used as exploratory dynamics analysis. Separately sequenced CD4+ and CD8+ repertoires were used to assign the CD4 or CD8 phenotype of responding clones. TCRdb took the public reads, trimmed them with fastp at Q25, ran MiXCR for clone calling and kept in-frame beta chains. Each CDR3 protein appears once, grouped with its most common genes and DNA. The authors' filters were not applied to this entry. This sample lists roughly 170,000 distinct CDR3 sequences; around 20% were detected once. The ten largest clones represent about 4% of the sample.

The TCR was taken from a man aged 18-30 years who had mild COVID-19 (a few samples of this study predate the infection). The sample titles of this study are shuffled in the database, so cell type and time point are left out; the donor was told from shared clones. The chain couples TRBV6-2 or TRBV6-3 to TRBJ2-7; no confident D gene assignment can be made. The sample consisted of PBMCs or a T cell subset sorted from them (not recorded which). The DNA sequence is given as TGTGCCAGCAGTTACTTGGACGGTACCTACGAGCAGTACTTC. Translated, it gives CASSYLDGTYEQYF.